What follows are 17 T cell receptor beta chains derived from one specimen sequenced in a study of OX40 agonist ivuxolimab in advanced cancers. Only in-frame clones appear in the TCRdb table, and some are missing; sequencing was by immunoSEQ multiplex PCR. There are around 56,000 clones in the sample; 80% to 90% occur only once, and more than 1.3% lies in the top ten. The source material was CD4+ or CD8+ T cells sorted from blood, sampled in a trial of the OX40 agonist ivuxolimab. These receptors came from an adult with an advanced solid tumor such as melanoma, head and neck, liver or kidney cancer.

The V gene is TRBV10-3, the J gene TRBJ1-3; maybe TRBD1 (6 bases). This CDR3 contains 16 residues. V lost 3 bases and J lost 3, with 15 bases in between. From germline, CDR1 is ENHRY and CDR2 SYGVKD. The CDR3 protein is CAISDPREGVGNTIYF. The CDR3 DNA follows: TGTGCCATCAGTGATCCCAGGGAGGGGGTTGGAAACACCATATATTTT.

About this clone: This specimen includes other DNA sequences encoding the same CDR3. The rearrangement joins TRBV5-1 to TRBJ2-6; the D gene is possibly TRBD2 (6 bases). Germline V CDR1 and CDR2: SGHRS, YFSETQ. The CDR3 spans 15 residues. V lost 0 bases, J lost 2 bases, and 6 bases lay in between. The CDR3 loop reads CASSLGGAGANVLTF. The CDR3 DNA reads as TGCGCCAGCAGCTTGGGCGGGGCTGGGGCCAACGTCCTGACTTTC.

V and J are TRBV6-1 and TRBJ1-2; D is unresolved. The CDR3 is 13 amino acids. Trimming pared 7 bases from V and 4 bases from J, leaving 13 bases between. Germline values: CDR1 MNHNS, CDR2 SASEGT. The CDR3 DNA reads TGTGCCAGCACAGCTCGGAGATTCTATGGCTACACCTTC. Amino acids: CASTARRFYGYTF.

V is TRBV2 and J is TRBJ1-5; no clear D. This CDR3 has 13 residues. The V and J ends lost 1 base and 7 bases respectively, with 8 bases between them. From germline, CDR1 is SNHLY and CDR2 FYNNEI. The CDR3 loop reads CASSEGVGQPQHF. CDR3 bases: TGTGCCAGCAGTGAAGGGGTAGGGCAGCCCCAGCATTTT.

The chain is built from TRBV18 and TRBJ2-3; possible D gene TRBD1, 6 bases. Looked up from germline, CDR1 is KGHSH and CDR2 is LQKENI. The CDR3 has 15 amino acids. The V end was cut by 6 bases, the J end by 2 bases, with 15 bases between. CDR3 in amino acids: CASSRGQLHTDTQYF. The CDR3 DNA is TGTGCCAGCTCTCGAGGACAGTTACACACAGATACGCAGTATTTT.

By share, this clone counts as medium-sized. The chain has TRBV7-8 and TRBJ2-7, with 12 bases matching TRBD2. Germline V gene lookup returns CDR1 SGHVS and CDR2 FQNEAQ. There are 14 residues in the CDR3. V was pared by 5 bases and J by 12 bases, with 11 bases of the junction left unmatched. The CDR3 loop reads CASSPARTSGIWYF. The CDR3 nucleotides are TGTGCCAGCAGCCCCGCGAGGACTAGCGGGATTTGGTACTTC.

The gene calls are TRBV29-1 and TRBJ2-3, with 7 bases aligning to TRBD1. This CDR3 has 14 amino acids. Germline assignment: CDR1 SQVTM and CDR2 ANQGSEA. V lost 3 bases and J lost 2; bases outside the gene matches: 5. CDR3: CSVDRDRNTDTQYF. The DNA for the CDR3 is TGCAGCGTTGATAGGGACAGAAACACAGATACGCAGTATTTT.

CDR3 nucleotide sequence: TGTGCCAGCAGTGAAGGCAGCACCATCCCTCTCTCCGAGCAGTACTTC. This encodes CASSEGSTIPLSEQYF. This chain connects TRBV25-1 to TRBJ2-7, with unresolved D. This CDR3 comprises 16 residues. CDR1 is MGHDK and CDR2 is SYGVNS in the germline V gene. Between the trimmed V and J ends, which lost 2 bases and 6 bases, there was a span of 20 bases.

The chain links TRBV5-1 to TRBJ1-1; TRBD1 matches 9 bases. The CDR3 is 14 amino acids. V lost 4 bases to trimming and J lost 7 bases; unmatched junction nucleotides: 8. Looked up from germline, CDR1 is SGHRS and CDR2 is YFSETQ. The CDR3 spells CASSTQWTGVEAFF. DNA of the CDR3: TGCGCCAGCAGCACCCAATGGACAGGGGTTGAAGCTTTCTTT.

The CDR3 reads CATSRAASTDTQYF. In DNA, the CDR3 is TGTGCCACCAGCAGAGCGGCTAGCACAGATACGCAGTATTTT. This chain connects TRBV15 to TRBJ2-3; D is undetermined. Deletions cut 1 base from V and 0 bases from J, with 5 bases between. This CDR3 region has 14 residues. From germline, CDR1 is LNHNV and CDR2 YYDKDF (reference sequence). Full variable domain (rest looked up from reference TRBV15 and TRBJ2-3): DAMVIQNPRYQVTQFGKPVTLSCSQTLNHNVMYWYQQKSSQAPKLLFHYYDKDFNNEADTPDNFQSRRPNTSFCFLDIRSPGLGDTAMYLCATSRAASTDTQYFGPGTRLTVL.

The V and J genes are TRBV7-8 and TRBJ2-1; TRBD2 matches 9 bases. CDR3 length: 20 residues. With V trimmed by 5 bases and J by 0 bases, 17 bases remained unmatched. Germline-derived CDR1 and CDR2 are SGHVS and FQNEAQ. As DNA, the CDR3 is TGTGCCAGCAGCCCGGTGGGGGGCGGGAGGGCCCTAACCTCCTACAATGAGCAGTTCTTC. Translating it yields CASSPVGGGRALTSYNEQFF.

The rearrangement uses TRBV19 and TRBJ2-2, with 10 bases identical to TRBD1. J was trimmed by 6 bases and V by 3 bases; bases with no gene match: 4. CDR1 is LNHDA and CDR2 is SQIVND in the germline V gene (reference sequence). The CDR3 is 15 amino acids. CDR3 sequence: CASSMTGGGPGELFF. The DNA for the CDR3 is TGTGCCAGTAGTATGACAGGGGGCGGGCCCGGGGAGCTGTTTTTT.

The gene calls are TRBV14 and TRBJ1-2, with 9 bases matching TRBD1. The CDR3 length is 14 residues. Germline assignment: CDR1 SGHDN and CDR2 FVKESK. After removal of 2 bases from V and 8 bases from J, the junction contained 6 bases not matched to a gene. In DNA form, the CDR3 reads TGTGCCAGCAGCCAACTCGGACAGGGGAAAGGCTACACCTTC. Translation: CASSQLGQGKGYTF.

The CDR3 bases are TGTGCCAGCAGTGCATCGACAGCTGCGGGAGTCTATGGCTACACCTTC. This sequence encodes CASSASTAAGVYGYTF. This chain joins TRBV28 and TRBJ1-2; D possibly corresponds to TRBD1 (5 bases). This CDR3 comprises 16 residues. The V gene's germline CDR1 is MDHEN and CDR2 SYDVKM. V was shortened by 5 bases and J by 4 bases, with 20 bases between the two germline ends.

As regards this clone: Different DNA sequences within this sample yield the same CDR3. The chain links TRBV6-1 to TRBJ1-5, with TRBD1 identical over 9 bases. The germline V gene has CDR1 MNHNS and CDR2 SASEGT. The V gene end was trimmed by 6 bases and the J gene end by 2 bases; junction bases not matched to a gene: 5. CDR3 size: 15 residues. CDR3 amino acids: CASSGDRAGNQPQHF. CDR3 in DNA: TGTGCCAGCAGCGGGGACAGGGCTGGCAATCAGCCCCAGCATTTT.

The chain links TRBV9 to TRBJ2-2, with D tentatively TRBD1 (5 bases). Germline V gives CDR1 SGDLS, CDR2 YYNGEE. Trimming removed 7 bases at V and 4 bases at J, with 14 bases between. The length of the CDR3 is 14 residues. In DNA form, the CDR3 reads TGTGCCAGCCGCCGTGGTCAGGGCACCGGGGAGCTGTTTTTT. This gives the protein CASRRGQGTGELFF.

The chain joins TRBV19 to TRBJ2-2; D not certain. The CDR3 totals 12 residues. Per germline, CDR1 LNHDA and CDR2 SQIVND (reference sequence). CDR3 sequence reads: CALLGSSGELFF. The CDR3 coding sequence is TGTGCTTTGCTAGGTTCTTCCGGGGAGCTGTTTTTT. The full variable domain, rest sourced from reference TRBV19 and TRBJ2-2, is DGGITQSPKYLFRKEGQNVTLSCEQNLNHDAMYWYRQDPGQGLRLIYYSQIVNDFQKGDIAEGYSVSREKKESFPLTVTSAQKNPTAFYLCALLGSSGELFFGEGSRLTVL.